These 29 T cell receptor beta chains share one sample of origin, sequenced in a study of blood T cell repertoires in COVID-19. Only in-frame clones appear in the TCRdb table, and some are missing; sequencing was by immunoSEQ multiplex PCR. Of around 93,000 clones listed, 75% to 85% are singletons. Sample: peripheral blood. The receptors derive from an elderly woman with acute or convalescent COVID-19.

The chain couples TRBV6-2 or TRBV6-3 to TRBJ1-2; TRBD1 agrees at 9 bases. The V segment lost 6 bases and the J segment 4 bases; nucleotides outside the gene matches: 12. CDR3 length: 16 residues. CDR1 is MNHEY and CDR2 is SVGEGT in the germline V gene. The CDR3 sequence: CASSSGTGMEPYGYTF. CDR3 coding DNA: TGTGCCAGCAGCTCCGGGACAGGGATGGAACCCTATGGCTACACCTTC.

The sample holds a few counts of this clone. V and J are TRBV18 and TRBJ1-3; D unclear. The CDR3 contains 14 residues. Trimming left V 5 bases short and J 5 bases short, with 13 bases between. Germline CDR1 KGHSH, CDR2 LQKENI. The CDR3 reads CASSGGSVRNTIYF. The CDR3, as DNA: TGTGCCAGCTCAGGCGGTTCGGTGAGAAACACCATATATTTT.

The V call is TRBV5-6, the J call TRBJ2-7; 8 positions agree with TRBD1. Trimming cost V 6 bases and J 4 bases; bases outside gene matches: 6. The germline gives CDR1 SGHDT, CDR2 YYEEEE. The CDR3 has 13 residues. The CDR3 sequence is CASTSDRDYEQYF. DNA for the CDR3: TGTGCCAGCACCTCGGACAGGGATTACGAGCAGTACTTC.

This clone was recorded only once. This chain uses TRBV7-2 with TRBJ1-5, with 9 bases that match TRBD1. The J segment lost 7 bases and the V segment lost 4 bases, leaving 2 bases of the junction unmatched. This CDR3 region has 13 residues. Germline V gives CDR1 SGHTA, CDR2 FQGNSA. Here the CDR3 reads CASSWDREQPQHF. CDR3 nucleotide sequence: TGTGCCAGCAGCTGGGACAGGGAACAGCCCCAGCATTTT.

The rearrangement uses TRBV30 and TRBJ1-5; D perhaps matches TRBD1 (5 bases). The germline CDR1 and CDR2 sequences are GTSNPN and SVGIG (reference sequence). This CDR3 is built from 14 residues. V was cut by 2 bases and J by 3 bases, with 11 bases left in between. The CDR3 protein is CAWSFGGDNQPQHF. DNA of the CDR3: TGTGCCTGGAGTTTTGGGGGGGACAATCAGCCCCAGCATTTT.

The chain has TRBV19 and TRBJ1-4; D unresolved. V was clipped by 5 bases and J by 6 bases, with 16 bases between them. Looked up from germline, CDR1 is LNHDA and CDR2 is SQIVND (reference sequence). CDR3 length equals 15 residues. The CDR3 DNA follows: TGTGCCAGTAGTCCCTGGGGAGGAAGTGATGAAAAACTGTTTTTT. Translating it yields CASSPWGGSDEKLFF.

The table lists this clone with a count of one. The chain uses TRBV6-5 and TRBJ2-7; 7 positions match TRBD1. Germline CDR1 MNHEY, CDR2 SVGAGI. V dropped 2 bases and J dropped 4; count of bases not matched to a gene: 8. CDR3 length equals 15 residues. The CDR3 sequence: CASSYRGTEGYEQYF. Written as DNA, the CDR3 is TGTGCCAGCAGTTACCGAGGGACAGAAGGGTACGAGCAGTACTTC.

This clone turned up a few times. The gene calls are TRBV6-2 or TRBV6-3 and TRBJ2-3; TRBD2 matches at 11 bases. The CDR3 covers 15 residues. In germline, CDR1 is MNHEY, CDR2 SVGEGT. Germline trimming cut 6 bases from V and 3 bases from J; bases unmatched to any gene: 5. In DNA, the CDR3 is TGTGCCAGCAGCGGACGACTAGCGGGAACAGATACGCAGTATTTT. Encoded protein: CASSGRLAGTDTQYF.

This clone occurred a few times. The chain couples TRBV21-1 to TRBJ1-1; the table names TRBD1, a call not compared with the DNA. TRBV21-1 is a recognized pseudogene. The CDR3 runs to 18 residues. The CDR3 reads CASSTLEQGAMEYAEAFF. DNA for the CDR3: TGTGCCAGCAGCACCTTGGAACAGGGGGCTATGGAGTACGCTGAAGCTTTCTTT.

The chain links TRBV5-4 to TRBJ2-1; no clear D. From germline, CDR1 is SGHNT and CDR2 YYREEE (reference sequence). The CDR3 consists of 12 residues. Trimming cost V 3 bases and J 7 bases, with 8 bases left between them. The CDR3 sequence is CASSSRWNEQFF. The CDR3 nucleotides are TGTGCCAGCAGCTCCCGGTGGAATGAGCAGTTCTTC.

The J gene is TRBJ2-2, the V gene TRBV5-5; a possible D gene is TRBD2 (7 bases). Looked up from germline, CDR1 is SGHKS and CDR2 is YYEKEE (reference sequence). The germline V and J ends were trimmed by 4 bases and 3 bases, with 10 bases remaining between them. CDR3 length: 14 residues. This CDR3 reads CASSTGRDTGELFF. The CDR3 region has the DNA TGTGCCAGCAGCACAGGGAGGGACACCGGGGAGCTGTTTTTT.

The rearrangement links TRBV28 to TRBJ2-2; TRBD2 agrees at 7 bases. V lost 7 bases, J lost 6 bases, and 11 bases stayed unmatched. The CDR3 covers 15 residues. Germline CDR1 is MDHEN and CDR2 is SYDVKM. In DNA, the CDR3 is TGTGCCAGCAACCGGGAAGGACTAGTGGCCGGGGAGCTGTTTTTT. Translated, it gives CASNREGLVAGELFF.

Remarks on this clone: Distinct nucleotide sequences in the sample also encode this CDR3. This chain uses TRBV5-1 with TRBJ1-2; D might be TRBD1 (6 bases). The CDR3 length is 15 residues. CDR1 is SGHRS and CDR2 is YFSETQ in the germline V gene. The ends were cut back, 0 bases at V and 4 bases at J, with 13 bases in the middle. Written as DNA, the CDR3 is TGCGCCAGCAGCTTGGCCCCGGGACAAAGCTATGGCTACACCTTC. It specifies CASSLAPGQSYGYTF.

The DNA for the CDR3 is TGCGCCAGCAGCCTCGCGACAGGGGTTCAGCCCCAGCATTTT. Translated, it gives CASSLATGVQPQHF. The chain combines TRBV4-3 with TRBJ1-5, with 8 bases fitting TRBD1. The CDR3 consists of 14 residues. Germline V CDR1 and CDR2: LGHNA, YSLEER. V gave up 4 bases and J gave up 6 bases; unmatched junction bases: 5.

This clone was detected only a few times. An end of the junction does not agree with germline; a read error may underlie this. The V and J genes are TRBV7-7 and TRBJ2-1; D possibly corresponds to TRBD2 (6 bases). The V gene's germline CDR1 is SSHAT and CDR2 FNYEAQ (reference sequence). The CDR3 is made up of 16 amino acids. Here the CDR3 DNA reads TGTGCTAGCAGCCCGCGGGTAGCGGATACCTACAATGAGCAGTTCTTC. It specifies CASSPRVADTYNEQFF.

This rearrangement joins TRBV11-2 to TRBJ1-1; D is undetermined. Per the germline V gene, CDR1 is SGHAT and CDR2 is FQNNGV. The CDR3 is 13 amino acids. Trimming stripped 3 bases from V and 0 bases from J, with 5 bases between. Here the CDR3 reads CASSFQMNTEAFF. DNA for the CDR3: TGTGCCAGCAGCTTTCAGATGAACACTGAAGCTTTCTTT.

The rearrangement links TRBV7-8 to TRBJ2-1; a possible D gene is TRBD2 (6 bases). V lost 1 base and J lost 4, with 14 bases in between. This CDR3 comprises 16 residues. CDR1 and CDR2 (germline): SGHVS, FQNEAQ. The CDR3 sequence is CASSLEGPGVYNEQFF. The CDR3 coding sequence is TGTGCCAGCAGCTTAGAGGGTCCGGGAGTATACAATGAGCAGTTCTTC.

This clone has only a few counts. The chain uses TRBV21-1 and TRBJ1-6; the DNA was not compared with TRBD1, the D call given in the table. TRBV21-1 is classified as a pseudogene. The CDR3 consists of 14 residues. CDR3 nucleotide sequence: TGTGCCAGCAGCTCGGGACAGGGCGGTTCACCCCTCCACTTT. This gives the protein CASSSGQGGSPLHF.

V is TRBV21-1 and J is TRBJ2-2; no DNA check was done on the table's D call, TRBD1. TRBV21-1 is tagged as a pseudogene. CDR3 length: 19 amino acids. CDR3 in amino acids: CASSTTGASVKLNTGELFF. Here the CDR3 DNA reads TGTGCCAGCAGCACGACAGGGGCGTCGGTCAAACTGAACACCGGGGAGCTGTTTTTT.

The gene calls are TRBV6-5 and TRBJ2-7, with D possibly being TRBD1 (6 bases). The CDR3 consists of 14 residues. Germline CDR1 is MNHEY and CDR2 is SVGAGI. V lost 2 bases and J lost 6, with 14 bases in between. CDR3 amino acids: CASSYMDSWREQYF. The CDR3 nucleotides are TGTGCCAGCAGTTACATGGACAGTTGGCGCGAGCAGTACTTC.

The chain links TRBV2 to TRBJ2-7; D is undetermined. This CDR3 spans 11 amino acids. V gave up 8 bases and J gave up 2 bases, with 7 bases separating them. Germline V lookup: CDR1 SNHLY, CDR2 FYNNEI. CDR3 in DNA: TGTGCCAGCGTCCTAACCTACGAGCAGTACTTC. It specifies CASVLTYEQYF.

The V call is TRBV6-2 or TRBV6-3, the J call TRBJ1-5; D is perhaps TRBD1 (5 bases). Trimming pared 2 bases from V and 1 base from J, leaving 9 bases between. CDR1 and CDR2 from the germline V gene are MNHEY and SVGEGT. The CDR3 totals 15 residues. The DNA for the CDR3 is TGTGCCAGCAGTTACGGAGGGGCGAGCAATCAGCCCCAGCATTTT. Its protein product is CASSYGGASNQPQHF.

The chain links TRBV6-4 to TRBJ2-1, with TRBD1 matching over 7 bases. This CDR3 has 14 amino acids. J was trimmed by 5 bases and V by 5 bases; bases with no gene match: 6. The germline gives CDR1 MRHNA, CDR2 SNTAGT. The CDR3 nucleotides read TGTGCCAGCAGTAGGGACAGATTAAACAATGAGCAGTTCTTC. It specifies CASSRDRLNNEQFF.

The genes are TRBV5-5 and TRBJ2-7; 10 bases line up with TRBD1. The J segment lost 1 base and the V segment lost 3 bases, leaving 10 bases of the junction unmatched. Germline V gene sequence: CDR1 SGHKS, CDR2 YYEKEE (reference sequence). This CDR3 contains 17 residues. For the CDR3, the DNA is TGTGCCAGCAGCTCCCCCCCCCGGGACAGGGGATCCTACGAGCAGTACTTC. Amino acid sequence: CASSSPPRDRGSYEQYF. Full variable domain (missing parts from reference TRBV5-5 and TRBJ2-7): DAGVTQSPTHLIKTRGQQVTLRCSPISGHKSVSWYQQVLGQGPQFIFQYYEKEERGRGNFPDRFSARQFPNYSSELNVNALLLGDSALYLCASSSPPRDRGSYEQYFGPGTRLTVT.

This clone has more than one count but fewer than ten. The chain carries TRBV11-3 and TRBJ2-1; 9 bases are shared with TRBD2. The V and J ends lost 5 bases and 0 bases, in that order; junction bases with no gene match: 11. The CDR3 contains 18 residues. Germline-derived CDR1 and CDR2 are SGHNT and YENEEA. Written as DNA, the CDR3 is TGTGCCAGCAGCCCTACCTGGGAAGCGGGAGGCTCCTACAATGAGCAGTTCTTC. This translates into CASSPTWEAGGSYNEQFF. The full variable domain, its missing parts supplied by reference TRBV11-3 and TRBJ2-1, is EAGVVQSPRYKIIEKKQPVAFWCNPISGHNTLYWYLQNLGQGPELLIRYENEEAVDDSQLPKDRFSAERLKGVDSTLKIQPAELGDSAVYLCASSPTWEAGGSYNEQFFGPGTRLTVL.

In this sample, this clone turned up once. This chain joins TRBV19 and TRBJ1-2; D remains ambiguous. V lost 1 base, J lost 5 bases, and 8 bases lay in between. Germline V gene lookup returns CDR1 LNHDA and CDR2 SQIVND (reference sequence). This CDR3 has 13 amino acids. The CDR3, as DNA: TGTGCCAGTAGTATAGCAGCAGGTTATGGCTACACCTTC. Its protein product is CASSIAAGYGYTF.

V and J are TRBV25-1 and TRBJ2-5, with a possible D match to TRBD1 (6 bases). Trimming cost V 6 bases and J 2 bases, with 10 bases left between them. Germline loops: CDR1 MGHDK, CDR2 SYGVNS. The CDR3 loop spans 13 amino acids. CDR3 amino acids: CASRQGNQETQYF. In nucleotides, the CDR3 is TGTGCCAGCAGGCAGGGGAATCAAGAGACCCAGTACTTC.

This CDR3 reads CARPTTEAFF. The CDR3 DNA reads TGTGCCAGGCCTACCACTGAAGCTTTCTTT. The chain carries TRBV19 and TRBJ1-1; D is uncertain. The CDR3 has 10 amino acids. V was cut by 9 bases and J by 4 bases, with 6 bases left in between. CDR1 is LNHDA, CDR2 SQIVND, per germline (reference sequence).

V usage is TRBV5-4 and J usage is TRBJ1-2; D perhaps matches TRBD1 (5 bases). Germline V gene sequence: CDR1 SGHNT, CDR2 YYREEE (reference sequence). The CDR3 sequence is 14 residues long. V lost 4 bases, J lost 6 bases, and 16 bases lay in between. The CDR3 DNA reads TGTGCCAGCAGCCCACCCACAGGATTCGATGGCTACACCTTC. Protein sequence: CASSPPTGFDGYTF.